This T cell receptor (beta chain) came from a study of control samples from healthy donors and cancer patients. V dropped 6 bases and J dropped 0 bases, with 13 bases sitting between them. Germline CDR1 reads SGDLS; CDR2 reads YYNGEE. CDR3 length: 14 residues. Profiling relied on immunoSEQ multiplex PCR, and the TCRdb table lists in-frame clones only, not all of them. The sample yields about 180,000 clones, around nine tenths seen once. The sample was blood. V and J are TRBV9 and TRBJ2-7; D unclear. The receptor's source is a man aged 30 to 45 in good health. DNA of the CDR3: TGTGCCAGCAAGCCGACGGAGAGCTCCTACGAGCAGTACTTC. This translates into CASKPTESSYEQYF.